This T cell receptor beta chain was identified in a study of shared clonotypes between healthy human individuals. Findings and limits, study-wide: Clonotypes which were not shared had lower generation probabilities than clonotypes that all four donors shared. Rarefaction exposed incomplete sorted-subset sequencing despite large depth. Since donors were few, the genetic and exposure-history diversity represented was limited.

Some clones are missing from TCRdb's copy, which holds only in-frame ones; the method was immunoSEQ multiplex PCR. The sample lists about 2.4 million clones; over 85% were seen once. With regard to this clone: Its antigen is not known.

V lost 3 bases and J lost 5; bases outside the gene matches: 8. Germline loops: CDR1 SQVTM, CDR2 ANQGSEA. The CDR3 contains 14 residues. V usage is TRBV29-1 and J usage is TRBJ2-5; TRBD2 matches at 8 bases. The receptor was isolated from a man younger than 35 in good health. Some clones in this sample may be carry-over from other donors' samples. Sequenced: naive CD4+ T cells from PBMCs. The subset: CD45RA+ positively selected. In DNA, the CDR3 is TGCAGCGTTGAGGACTCCGGCGGGGGGGAGACCCAGTACTTC. Translation: CSVEDSGGGETQYF.